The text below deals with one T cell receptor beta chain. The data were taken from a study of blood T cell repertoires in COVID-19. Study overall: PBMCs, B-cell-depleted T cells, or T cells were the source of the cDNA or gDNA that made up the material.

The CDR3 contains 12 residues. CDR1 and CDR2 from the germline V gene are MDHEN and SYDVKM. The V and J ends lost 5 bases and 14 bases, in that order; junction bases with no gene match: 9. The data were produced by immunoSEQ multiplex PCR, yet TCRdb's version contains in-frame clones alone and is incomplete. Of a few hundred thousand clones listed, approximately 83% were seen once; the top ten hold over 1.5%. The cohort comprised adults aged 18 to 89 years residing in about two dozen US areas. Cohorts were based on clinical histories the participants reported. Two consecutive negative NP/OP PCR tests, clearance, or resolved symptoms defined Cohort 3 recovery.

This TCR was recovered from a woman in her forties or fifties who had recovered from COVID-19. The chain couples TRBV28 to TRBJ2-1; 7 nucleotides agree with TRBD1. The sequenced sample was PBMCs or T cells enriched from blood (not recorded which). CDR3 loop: CASSHLMTGKFF. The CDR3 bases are TGTGCCAGCAGTCACCTAATGACAGGGAAGTTCTTC.